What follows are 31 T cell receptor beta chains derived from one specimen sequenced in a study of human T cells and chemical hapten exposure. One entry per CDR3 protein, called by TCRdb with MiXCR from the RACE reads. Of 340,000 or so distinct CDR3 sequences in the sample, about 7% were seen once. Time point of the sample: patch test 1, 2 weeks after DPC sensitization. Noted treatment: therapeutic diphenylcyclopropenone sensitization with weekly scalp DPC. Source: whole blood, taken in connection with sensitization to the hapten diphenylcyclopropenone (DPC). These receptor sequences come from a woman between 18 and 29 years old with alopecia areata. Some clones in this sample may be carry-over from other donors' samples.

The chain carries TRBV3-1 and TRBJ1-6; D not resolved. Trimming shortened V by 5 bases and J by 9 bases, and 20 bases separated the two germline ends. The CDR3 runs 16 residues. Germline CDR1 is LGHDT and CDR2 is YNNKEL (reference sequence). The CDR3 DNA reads TGTGCCAGCAGCTTGAGGATTTATCCGACCGGTTCACCCCTCCACTTT. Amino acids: CASSLRIYPTGSPLHF.

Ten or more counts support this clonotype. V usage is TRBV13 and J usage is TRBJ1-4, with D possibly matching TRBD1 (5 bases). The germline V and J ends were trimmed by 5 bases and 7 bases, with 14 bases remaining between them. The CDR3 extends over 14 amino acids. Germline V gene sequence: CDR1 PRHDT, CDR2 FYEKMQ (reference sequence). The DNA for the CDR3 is TGTGCCAGCAGCAGGGGCAGGCCGATTGAAAAACTGTTTTTT. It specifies CASSRGRPIEKLFF.

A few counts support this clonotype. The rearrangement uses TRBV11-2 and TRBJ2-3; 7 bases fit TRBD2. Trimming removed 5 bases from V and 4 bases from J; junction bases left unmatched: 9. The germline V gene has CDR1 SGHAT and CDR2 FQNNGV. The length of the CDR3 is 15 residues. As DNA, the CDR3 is TGTGCCAGCAGCCCCCGGACTAGAATTTCAGATACGCAGTATTTT. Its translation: CASSPRTRISDTQYF.

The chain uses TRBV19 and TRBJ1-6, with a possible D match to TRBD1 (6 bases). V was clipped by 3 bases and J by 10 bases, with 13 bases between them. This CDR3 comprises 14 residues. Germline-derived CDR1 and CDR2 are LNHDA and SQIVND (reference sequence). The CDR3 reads CASSIPTGPSPLHF. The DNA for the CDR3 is TGTGCCAGTAGTATCCCGACAGGACCCTCACCCCTCCACTTT.

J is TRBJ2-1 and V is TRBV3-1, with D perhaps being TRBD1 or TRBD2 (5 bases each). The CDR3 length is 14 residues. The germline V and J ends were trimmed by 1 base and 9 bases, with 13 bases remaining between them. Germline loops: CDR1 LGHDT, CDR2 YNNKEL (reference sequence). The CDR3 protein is CASSQAGWAGEQFF. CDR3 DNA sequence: TGTGCCAGCAGCCAAGCAGGGTGGGCGGGTGAGCAGTTCTTC.

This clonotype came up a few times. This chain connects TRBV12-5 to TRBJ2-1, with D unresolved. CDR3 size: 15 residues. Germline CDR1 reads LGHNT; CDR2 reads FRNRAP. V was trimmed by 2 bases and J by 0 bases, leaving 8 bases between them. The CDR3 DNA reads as TGTGCTAGTGGTTTGTCACGAAGCTCCTACAATGAGCAGTTCTTC. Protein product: CASGLSRSSYNEQFF. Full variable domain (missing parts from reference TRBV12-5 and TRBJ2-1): DARVTQTPRHKVTEMGQEVTMRCQPILGHNTVFWYRQTMMQGLELLAYFRNRAPLDDSGMPKDRFSAEMPDATLATLKIQPSEPRDSAVYFCASGLSRSSYNEQFFGPGTRLTVL.

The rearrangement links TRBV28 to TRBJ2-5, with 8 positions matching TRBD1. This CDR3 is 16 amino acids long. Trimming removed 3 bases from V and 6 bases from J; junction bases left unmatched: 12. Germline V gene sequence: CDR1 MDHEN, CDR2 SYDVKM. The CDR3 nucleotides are TGTGCCAGCAGTTTCGGTGGGGCAGGGGGCGTGAAGACCCAGTACTTC. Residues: CASSFGGAGGVKTQYF.

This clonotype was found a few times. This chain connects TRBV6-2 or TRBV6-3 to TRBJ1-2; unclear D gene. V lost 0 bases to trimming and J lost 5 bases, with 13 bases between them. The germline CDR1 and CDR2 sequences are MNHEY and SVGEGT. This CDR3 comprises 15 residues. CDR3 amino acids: CASSYSTYSSYGYTF. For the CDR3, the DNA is TGTGCCAGCAGTTACTCGACATATTCGTCTTATGGCTACACCTTC.

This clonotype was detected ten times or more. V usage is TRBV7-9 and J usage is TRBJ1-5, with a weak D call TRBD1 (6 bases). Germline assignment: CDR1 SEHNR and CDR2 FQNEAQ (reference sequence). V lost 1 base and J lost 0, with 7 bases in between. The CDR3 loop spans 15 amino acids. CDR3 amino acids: CASSLGTDSNQPQHF. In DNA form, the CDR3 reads TGTGCCAGCAGCTTAGGGACAGATAGCAATCAGCCCCAGCATTTT.

The CDR3 DNA reads TGTGCCAGCAGTTCCCTGATTGGGGCCCACACAGATACGCAGTATTTT. Amino acids: CASSSLIGAHTDTQYF. The chain combines TRBV27 with TRBJ2-3; possibly TRBD1 for D (5 bases). The CDR3 spans 16 residues. The V end lost 4 bases, the J end lost 2 bases, and 16 bases lay between the germline ends. The germline V gene encodes CDR1 MNHEY and CDR2 SMNVEV (reference sequence).

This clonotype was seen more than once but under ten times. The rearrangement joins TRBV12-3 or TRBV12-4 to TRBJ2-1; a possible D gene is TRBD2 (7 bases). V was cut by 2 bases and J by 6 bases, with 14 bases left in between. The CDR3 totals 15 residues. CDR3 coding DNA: TGTGCCAGCAGTTTAATGGGCGGGGGCCTCAATGAGCAGTTCTTC. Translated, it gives CASSLMGGGLNEQFF.

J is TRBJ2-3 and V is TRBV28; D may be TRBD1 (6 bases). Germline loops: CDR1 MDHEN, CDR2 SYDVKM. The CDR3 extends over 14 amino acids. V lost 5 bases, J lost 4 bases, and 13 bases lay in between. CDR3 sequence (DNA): TGTGCCAGCAGTCCCGGACAGTCCCCAGATACGCAGTATTTT. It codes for CASSPGQSPDTQYF.

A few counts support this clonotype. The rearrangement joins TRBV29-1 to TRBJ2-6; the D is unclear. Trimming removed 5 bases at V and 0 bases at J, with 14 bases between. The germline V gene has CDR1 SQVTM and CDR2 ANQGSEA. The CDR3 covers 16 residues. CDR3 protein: CSVYGTLPSGANVLTF. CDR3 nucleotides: TGCAGCGTTTACGGAACCCTTCCCTCTGGGGCCAACGTCCTGACTTTC.

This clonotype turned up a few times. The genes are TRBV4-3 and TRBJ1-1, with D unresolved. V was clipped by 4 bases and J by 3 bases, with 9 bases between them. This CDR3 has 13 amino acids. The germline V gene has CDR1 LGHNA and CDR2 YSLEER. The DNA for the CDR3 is TGCGCCAGCAGCCTAAGAGAGGACACTGAAGCTTTCTTT. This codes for CASSLREDTEAFF.

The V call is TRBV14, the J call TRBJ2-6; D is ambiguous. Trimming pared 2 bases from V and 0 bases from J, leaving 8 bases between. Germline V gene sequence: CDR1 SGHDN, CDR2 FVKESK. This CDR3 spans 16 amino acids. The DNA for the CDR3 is TGTGCCAGCAGCCAATCTGGTTTCTCTGGGGCCAACGTCCTGACTTTC. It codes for CASSQSGFSGANVLTF.

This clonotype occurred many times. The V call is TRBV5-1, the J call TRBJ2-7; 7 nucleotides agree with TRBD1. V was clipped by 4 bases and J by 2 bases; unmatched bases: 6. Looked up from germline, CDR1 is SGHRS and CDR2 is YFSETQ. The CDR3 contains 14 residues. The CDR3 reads CASSPTGTTYEQYF. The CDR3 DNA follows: TGCGCCAGCAGCCCGACAGGGACGACCTACGAGCAGTACTTC. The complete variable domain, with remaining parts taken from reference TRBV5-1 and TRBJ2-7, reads KAGVTQTPRYLIKTRGQQVTLSCSPISGHRSVSWYQQTPGQGLQFLFEYFSETQRNKGNFPGRFSGRQFSNSRSEMNVSTLELGDSALYLCASSPTGTTYEQYFGPGTRLTVT.

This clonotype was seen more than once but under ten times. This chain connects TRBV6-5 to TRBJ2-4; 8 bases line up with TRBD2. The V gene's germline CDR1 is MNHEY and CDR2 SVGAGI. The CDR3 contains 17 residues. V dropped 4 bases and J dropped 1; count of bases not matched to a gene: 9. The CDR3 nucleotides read TGTGCCAGCAGTTCCCCCCGGGAGGGGAGGGCCAAAAACATTCAGTACTTC. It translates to CASSSPREGRAKNIQYF.

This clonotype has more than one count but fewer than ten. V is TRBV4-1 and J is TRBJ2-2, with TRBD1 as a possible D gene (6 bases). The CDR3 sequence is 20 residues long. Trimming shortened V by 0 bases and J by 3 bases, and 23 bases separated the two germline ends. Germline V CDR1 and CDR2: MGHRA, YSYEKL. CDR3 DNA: TGCGCCAGCAGCCAAGATCAGTCCGCCAGGGGTCCCTACCACACCGGGGAGCTGTTTTTT. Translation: CASSQDQSARGPYHTGELFF.

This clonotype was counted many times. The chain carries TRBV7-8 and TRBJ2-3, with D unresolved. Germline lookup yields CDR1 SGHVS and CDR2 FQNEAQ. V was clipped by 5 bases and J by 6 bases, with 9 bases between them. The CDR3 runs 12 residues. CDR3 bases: TGTGCCAGCAGCCGCCTGAGCGATACGCAGTATTTT. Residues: CASSRLSDTQYF.

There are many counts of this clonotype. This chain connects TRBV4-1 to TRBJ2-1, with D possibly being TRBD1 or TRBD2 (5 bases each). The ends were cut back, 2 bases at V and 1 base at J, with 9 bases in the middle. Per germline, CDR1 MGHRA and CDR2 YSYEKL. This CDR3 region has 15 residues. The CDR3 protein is CASSQSGASYNEQFF. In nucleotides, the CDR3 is TGCGCCAGCAGCCAATCCGGGGCTTCCTACAATGAGCAGTTCTTC.

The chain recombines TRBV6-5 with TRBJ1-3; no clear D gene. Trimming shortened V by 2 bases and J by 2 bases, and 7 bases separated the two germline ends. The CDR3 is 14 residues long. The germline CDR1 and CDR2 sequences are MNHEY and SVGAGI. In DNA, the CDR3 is TGTGCCAGCAGTTACGAGGGAACTGGAAACACCATATATTTT. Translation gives CASSYEGTGNTIYF.

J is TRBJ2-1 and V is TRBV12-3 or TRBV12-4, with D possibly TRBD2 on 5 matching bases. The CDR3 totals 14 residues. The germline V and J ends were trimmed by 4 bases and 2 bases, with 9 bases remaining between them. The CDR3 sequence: CASSSGFTYNEQFF. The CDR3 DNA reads TGTGCCAGCAGTTCGGGGTTCACCTACAATGAGCAGTTCTTC.

CDR3 region: CASSQDWDLSEAFF. The CDR3, as DNA: TGCGCCAGCAGCCAAGACTGGGACTTGTCTGAAGCTTTCTTT. This chain links TRBV4-1 with TRBJ1-1; the D gene is possibly TRBD1 (5 bases). CDR1 MGHRA and CDR2 YSYEKL come from the germline V gene. Trimming left V 0 bases short and J 6 bases short, with 11 bases between. The CDR3 contains 14 residues.

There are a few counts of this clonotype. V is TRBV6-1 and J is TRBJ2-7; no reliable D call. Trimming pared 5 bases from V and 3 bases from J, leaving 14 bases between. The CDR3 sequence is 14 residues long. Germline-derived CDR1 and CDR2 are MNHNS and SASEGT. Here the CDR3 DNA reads TGTGCCAGCAGTACGGTGACATACCACTACGAGCAGTACTTC. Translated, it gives CASSTVTYHYEQYF.

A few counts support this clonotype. DNA for the CDR3: TGTGCCAGCAGCTTCAGGAGGGACACTGAAGCTTTCTTT. As protein: CASSFRRDTEAFF. The chain carries TRBV7-9 and TRBJ1-1; no clear D gene. The germline CDR1 and CDR2 sequences are SEHNR and FQNEAQ (reference sequence). The V end lost 3 bases, the J end lost 3 bases, and 8 bases lay between the germline ends. The CDR3 extends over 13 amino acids.

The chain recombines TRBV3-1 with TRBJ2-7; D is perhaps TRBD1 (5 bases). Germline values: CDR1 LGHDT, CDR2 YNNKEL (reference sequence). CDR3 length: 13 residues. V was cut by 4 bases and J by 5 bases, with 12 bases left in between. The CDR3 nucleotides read TGTGCCAGCAGCCCTCAAATAGGGGACGAGCAGTACTTC. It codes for CASSPQIGDEQYF.

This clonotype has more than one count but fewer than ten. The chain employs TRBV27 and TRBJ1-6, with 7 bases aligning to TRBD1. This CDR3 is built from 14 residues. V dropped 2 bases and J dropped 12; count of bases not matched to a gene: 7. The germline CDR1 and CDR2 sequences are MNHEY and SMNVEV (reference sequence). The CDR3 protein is CASSLADRDGPLHF. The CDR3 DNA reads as TGTGCCAGCAGTTTAGCAGACAGGGACGGACCCCTCCACTTT.

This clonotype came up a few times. The CDR3 DNA sequence: TGTGCCAGCAGCCTAGCAATGGGACAAGACACCGGGGAGCTGTTTTTT. Protein product: CASSLAMGQDTGELFF. The gene calls are TRBV13 and TRBJ2-2; D is perhaps TRBD1 (6 bases). Germline CDR1 reads PRHDT; CDR2 reads FYEKMQ (reference sequence). The V and J ends lost 5 bases and 3 bases respectively, with 16 bases between them. The CDR3 is made up of 16 amino acids. Combining the CDR3 with reference TRBV13 and TRBJ2-2 gives the whole variable domain AAGVIQSPRHLIKEKRETATLKCYPIPRHDTVYWYQQGPGQDPQFLISFYEKMQSDKGSIPDRFSAQQFSDYHSELNMSSLELGDSALYFCASSLAMGQDTGELFFGEGSRLTVL.

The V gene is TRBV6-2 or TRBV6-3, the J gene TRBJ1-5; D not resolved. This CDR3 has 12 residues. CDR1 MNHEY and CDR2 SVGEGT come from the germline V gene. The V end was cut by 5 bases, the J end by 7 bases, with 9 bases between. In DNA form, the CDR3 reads TGTGCCAGCAGTGTTACCACGCAGCCCCAGCATTTT. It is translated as CASSVTTQPQHF.

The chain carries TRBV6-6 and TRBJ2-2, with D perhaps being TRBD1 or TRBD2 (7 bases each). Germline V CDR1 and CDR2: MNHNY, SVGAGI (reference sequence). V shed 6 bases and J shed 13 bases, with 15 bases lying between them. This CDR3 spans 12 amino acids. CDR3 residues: CASSLTGEGLFF. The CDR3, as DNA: TGTGCCAGCAGCCTTACAGGGGAGGGGCTGTTTTTT.

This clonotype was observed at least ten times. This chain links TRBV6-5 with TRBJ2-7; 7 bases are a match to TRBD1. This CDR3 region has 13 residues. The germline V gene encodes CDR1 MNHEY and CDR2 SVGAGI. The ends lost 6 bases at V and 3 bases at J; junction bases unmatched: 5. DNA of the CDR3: TGTGCCAGCAGCTACCCAGGGGGCTACGAGCAGTACTTC. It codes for CASSYPGGYEQYF.